What follows are 8 T cell receptor beta chains derived from one specimen sequenced in a study of CD8 T cells in Susac syndrome. An input of about 0.45 to 1 ug of RNA was subjected to reverse transcription using random hexamers. TCRdb recomputed calls from the immunoSEQ multiplex PCR reads with MiXCR, one row per CDR3 protein. The sample records about 190,000 distinct CDR3 sequences, about 93% being singletons. Specimen: CD4+ T cells from PBMCs. The receptors were gathered from a human donor in good health.

The chain combines TRBV28 with TRBJ2-7, with unresolved D. The CDR3 is made up of 13 amino acids. Trimming removed 3 bases at V and 3 bases at J, with 9 bases between. Germline CDR1 and CDR2: MDHEN and SYDVKM. DNA for the CDR3: TGTGCCAGCAGTTTTCAGGTCCTCTACGAGCAGTACTTC. Its protein is CASSFQVLYEQYF. The variable domain in full, with the rest retrieved from reference TRBV28 and TRBJ2-7, is DVKVTQSSRYLVKRTGEKVFLECVQDMDHENMFWYRQDPGLGLRLIYFSYDVKMKEKGDIPEGYSVSREKKERFSLILESASTNQTSMYLCASSFQVLYEQYFGPGTRLTVT.

This clonotype was picked up one time. The chain recombines TRBV30 with TRBJ2-3; the D gene is possibly TRBD2 (6 bases). The CDR3 spans 13 residues. V dropped 0 bases and J dropped 5 bases, with 9 bases sitting between them. From germline, CDR1 is GTSNPN and CDR2 SVGIG (reference sequence). In DNA form, the CDR3 reads TGTGCCTGGAGTGTAGGGCGGGGAGATACGCAGTATTTT. This encodes CAWSVGRGDTQYF.

The V call is TRBV6-2 or TRBV6-3, the J call TRBJ2-5; D assignment may be TRBD1 or TRBD2 (6 bases each). Germline CDR1 is MNHEY and CDR2 is SVGEGT. This CDR3 is built from 15 residues. The germline V and J ends were trimmed by 8 bases and 5 bases, with 21 bases remaining between them. The CDR3 spells CASATREWGLETQYF. DNA of the CDR3: TGTGCCAGCGCCACTCGGGAGTGGGGGCTTGAGACCCAGTACTTC.

The chain has TRBV11-2 and TRBJ2-5; D could derive from TRBD1 or TRBD2 (5 bases each). Germline values: CDR1 SGHAT, CDR2 FQNNGV. Trimming took off 5 bases at V and 4 bases at J, with 14 bases between the two ends. This CDR3 has 14 residues. The CDR3 DNA sequence: TGTGCCAGCAGCCCCCGGGACCCTGGAGAGACCCAGTACTTC. Its protein is CASSPRDPGETQYF.

V is TRBV5-5 and J is TRBJ2-7; TRBD1 aligns across 7 bases. The germline V gene has CDR1 SGHKS and CDR2 YYEKEE (reference sequence). Trimming took 2 bases from V and 7 from J; bases not matched to a gene: 12. The CDR3 loop spans 15 amino acids. The CDR3 DNA follows: TGTGCCAGCAGCTTAGACAGGGCAGACATTAAGGAGCAGTACGTC. It encodes CASSLDRADIKEQYV.

The CDR3 DNA reads as TGTGCCAGCAATTGGGGGCGCGATTCACCCCTCCACTTT. It specifies CASNWGRDSPLHF. The chain is built from TRBV6-1 and TRBJ1-6; D perhaps matches TRBD1 (6 bases). The germline CDR1 and CDR2 sequences are MNHNS and SASEGT. This CDR3 region has 13 residues. V gave up 7 bases and J gave up 8 bases, with 12 bases separating them.

This CDR3 is CASSRGERTIYF. The CDR3 nucleotides are TGTGCCAGCAGCCGCGGTGAGAGAACCATATATTTT. J is TRBJ1-3 and V is TRBV3-1; D gene uncertain. V was cut by 4 bases and J by 10 bases, with 11 bases left in between. Looked up from germline, CDR1 is LGHDT and CDR2 is YNNKEL (reference sequence). The CDR3 runs 12 residues.

This chain uses TRBV20-1 with TRBJ2-3; no clear D. The germline gives CDR1 DFQATT, CDR2 SNEGSKA (reference sequence). This CDR3 spans 13 amino acids. Trimming pared 3 bases from V and 2 bases from J, leaving 9 bases between. The CDR3 bases are TGCAGTGCTAGTGTATCTCCCACAGATACGCAGTATTTT. This sequence encodes CSASVSPTDTQYF.